The clone carrying this TCR beta chain was seen a handful of times. Its antigen is as yet unknown. Trimming stripped 4 bases from V and 5 bases from J, with 22 bases between. CDR1 is SGHRS and CDR2 is YFSETQ in the germline V gene. The CDR3 consists of 16 residues. The sample originates from a study of post-analysis software for immune sequencing data. The wider study: Relapsing-remitting, secondary progressive and progressive-relapsing courses of multiple sclerosis were included. Overall study findings and caveats: Elevated frequency relative to controls characterized a handful of TRBV segments in patients, TRBV5-6, TRBV5-1 and TRBV20-1 among them. Samples from one preparation batch, clustered by F measure, grouped strongly together. There was significantly lower normalized Chao1 diversity in multiple sclerosis patients than in controls.

Unique molecular identifiers were carried by the TCR beta cDNA libraries. TCRdb passed the PCR reads through MiXCR, listing each CDR3 protein once. The sample holds around 770,000 distinct CDR3 sequences, about 45% seen once. The clonotype comes from a girl aged 10-17 years with multiple sclerosis. Sequencing was carried out using blood. The rearrangement uses TRBV5-1 and TRBJ2-7; D is perhaps TRBD2 (6 bases). The CDR3 spells CASSPGGGRTSDEQYF. The CDR3 nucleotides are TGCGCCAGCAGCCCTGGTGGGGGGAGGACTTCCGACGAGCAGTACTTC.